This T cell receptor beta chain was captured in a study of cytomegalovirus exposure and HLA in healthy donors. Study results and limitations: In a later analysis, specific HLA alleles were associated with 15,000 to 20,000 TCR beta sequences at a 0.05 false discovery rate. Clonal expansion, a later analysis showed, was greater in HLA-associated TCR beta chains than in equally common others.

The PCR used 60 Vbeta and 13 Jbeta primers. Using immunoSEQ multiplex PCR, the repertoire was profiled, and TCRdb retains in-frame clones only, with some absent. The sample consists of about 200,000 clones, around 85% of them appearing once. On this clone itself: Its antigen is not identified.

These donors, healthy bone marrow donors, were studied. V trimming: 2 bases; J trimming: 2 bases; junction bases outside the gene matches: 15. The CDR3 runs 19 residues. CDR1 and CDR2 (germline): MDHEN, SYDVKM. The receptor was isolated from a man aged 50 to 59 in good health and CMV-seronegative. The chain combines TRBV28 with TRBJ2-5, with 9 bases identical to TRBD2. Sequencing was carried out using PBMCs. The CDR3 sequence is CASSLSAGGPRVGQETQYF. CDR3 bases: TGTGCCAGCAGTTTAAGTGCGGGAGGGCCACGGGTAGGTCAAGAGACCCAGTACTTC.